What follows are 20 T cell receptor beta chains derived from one specimen sequenced in a study of cytomegalovirus exposure and HLA in healthy donors. 13 Jbeta primers and 60 Vbeta primers were used for the PCR. The repertoire was sequenced with immunoSEQ multiplex PCR; TCRdb's copy has only in-frame clones and lacks some. This sample carries approximately 150,000 clones, approximately 79% of them seen once, and the ten largest clones take roughly 2.9%. Sequencing input: PBMCs. These receptors all stem from a woman under 40 in good health and CMV-seronegative.

The gene calls are TRBV6-6 and TRBJ1-5, with 9 bases that match TRBD1. J gave up 5 bases and V 3 bases, and 5 bases lay outside the gene matches. The CDR3 spans 15 residues. CDR1 and CDR2 from the germline V gene are MNHNY and SVGAGI (reference sequence). The CDR3 loop is CASSYEGQGYQPQHF. The CDR3 nucleotides read TGTGCCAGCAGTTATGAGGGACAGGGCTATCAGCCCCAGCATTTT.

This chain uses TRBV7-6 with TRBJ2-1, with 8 bases fitting TRBD2. The CDR3 is made up of 15 amino acids. V shed 3 bases and J 6 bases; nucleotides not matched to a gene: 7. The germline V gene has CDR1 SGHVS and CDR2 FNYEAQ. CDR3 sequence (DNA): TGTGCCAGCAGCTTCTCCAGCGGGGGAGGCAATGAGCAGTTCTTC. This codes for CASSFSSGGGNEQFF.

The chain is built from TRBV27 and TRBJ1-1, with TRBD1 matching 10 bases. Germline V gene data show CDR1 as MNHEY and CDR2 as SMNVEV (reference sequence). The CDR3 contains 14 residues. V trimming: 6 bases; J trimming: 8 bases; junction bases outside the gene matches: 9. CDR3 DNA sequence: TGTGCCAGCAGCTTGGGACAGGGGCGGCCCGAAGCTTTCTTT. This codes for CASSLGQGRPEAFF.

In this sample, this clone turned up once. V and J are TRBV2 and TRBJ1-3; D is undetermined. V was trimmed by 7 bases and J by 6 bases, leaving 13 bases between them. The CDR3 runs 13 residues. CDR1 and CDR2 from the germline V gene are SNHLY and FYNNEI. CDR3 in amino acids: CASILIGENTIYF. In DNA, the CDR3 is TGTGCCAGCATCCTAATCGGGGAAAACACCATATATTTT. Looking up the rest from reference TRBV2 and TRBJ1-3 gives the full variable domain: EPEVTQTPSHQVTQMGQEVILRCVPISNHLYFYWYRQILGQKVEFLVSFYNNEISEKSEIFDDQFSVERPDGSNFTLKIRSTKLEDSAMYFCASILIGENTIYFGEGSWLTVV.

This clone appeared a few times. V is TRBV6-1 and J is TRBJ1-4; 9 bases are a match to TRBD1. In germline, CDR1 is MNHNS, CDR2 SASEGT. CDR3 length: 14 amino acids. After removal of 8 bases from V and 11 bases from J, the junction contained 12 bases not matched to a gene. In nucleotides, the CDR3 is TGTGCCAGCCGATTGGCGACAGGGGGTCAGAAACTGTTTTTT. Translation gives CASRLATGGQKLFF.

This chain uses TRBV7-2 with TRBJ2-7; D is unresolved. The CDR3 sequence is 13 residues long. The germline V gene has CDR1 SGHTA and CDR2 FQGNSA. Trimming pared 0 bases from V and 3 bases from J, leaving 6 bases between. The CDR3 sequence is CASSLAINYEQYF. In nucleotides, the CDR3 is TGTGCCAGCAGCTTAGCAATTAACTACGAGCAGTACTTC.

This sequence joins TRBV7-3 and TRBJ2-7; weak D call: TRBD1 (5 bases). The CDR3 spans 13 residues. Trimming left V 1 base short and J 6 bases short, with 10 bases between. Per germline, CDR1 SGHTA and CDR2 FQGTGA. Here the CDR3 DNA reads TGTGCCAGCAGCTTAAACGTAAGGGGCGAGCAGTACTTC. The encoded protein is CASSLNVRGEQYF.

The rearrangement uses TRBV7-9 and TRBJ1-1; D is perhaps TRBD1 (5 bases). The germline V gene has CDR1 SEHNR and CDR2 FQNEAQ (reference sequence). V was pared by 9 bases and J by 7 bases, with 12 bases between. The CDR3 contains 11 residues. CDR3 bases: TGTGCCAGTGAACAGGTCGGTGAAGCTTTCTTT. It codes for CASEQVGEAFF.

V usage is TRBV5-1 and J usage is TRBJ2-5; D is possibly TRBD1 (6 bases). Germline values: CDR1 SGHRS, CDR2 YFSETQ. The length of the CDR3 is 13 residues. The germline V and J ends were trimmed by 3 bases and 2 bases, with 8 bases remaining between them. This chain's CDR3 is CASSWTAQETQYF. The CDR3 DNA is TGCGCCAGCAGCTGGACAGCTCAAGAGACCCAGTACTTC.

The gene calls are TRBV5-1 and TRBJ1-3; D is possibly TRBD1 (6 bases). There are 16 residues in the CDR3. Germline assignment: CDR1 SGHRS and CDR2 YFSETQ. V lost 0 bases and J 4 bases, leaving 14 bases between the germline ends. This chain's CDR3 is CASSLDTGSRGNTIYF. The CDR3, as DNA: TGCGCCAGCAGCTTGGATACAGGGTCACGGGGAAACACCATATATTTT.

Only a few counts were recorded for this clone. The V and J genes are TRBV19 and TRBJ2-3, with 8 nucleotides matching TRBD1. The V gene end was trimmed by 0 bases and the J gene end by 2 bases; junction bases not matched to a gene: 4. This CDR3 region has 16 residues. From germline, CDR1 is LNHDA and CDR2 SQIVND (reference sequence). This chain's CDR3 is CASSIDPGQVTDTQYF. CDR3 nucleotide sequence: TGTGCCAGTAGTATAGACCCGGGACAGGTCACAGATACGCAGTATTTT.

This chain joins TRBV6-5 and TRBJ2-3, with TRBD2 identical over 10 bases. The trim removed 7 bases at V and 6 bases at J, leaving 7 bases unmatched. Germline V gene sequence: CDR1 MNHEY, CDR2 SVGAGI. The CDR3 extends over 14 amino acids. CDR3 DNA: TGTGCCAGCACTCGGGGGACTAGCGTGGATACGCAGTATTTT. Translated, it gives CASTRGTSVDTQYF.

The chain recombines TRBV5-1 with TRBJ1-5, with 7 bases matching TRBD1. This CDR3 comprises 13 residues. V was pared by 4 bases and J by 6 bases, with 4 bases of the junction left unmatched. The V gene's germline CDR1 is SGHRS and CDR2 YFSETQ. In nucleotides, the CDR3 is TGCGCCAGCAGCCGAGGGGGCAGTCAGCCCCAGCATTTT. It encodes CASSRGGSQPQHF.

CDR3 nucleotide sequence: TGCAGCGCAACCGGGACAGGGTTTTATCAACTGTTTTTT. It translates to CSATGTGFYQLFF. The V and J genes are TRBV29-1 and TRBJ1-4, with 9 bases aligning to TRBD1. V trimming: 7 bases; J trimming: 12 bases; junction bases outside the gene matches: 12. The CDR3 totals 13 residues. Per the germline V gene, CDR1 is SQVTM and CDR2 is ANQGSEA.

The genes are TRBV5-4 and TRBJ1-5; 10 bases fit TRBD1. The V gene's germline CDR1 is SGHNT and CDR2 YYREEE (reference sequence). Losses at the gene ends were 4 bases for V and 7 bases for J; bases not matched to a gene: 8. The CDR3 is 15 residues long. The CDR3 protein is CASSRGTGVGQPQHF. The DNA for the CDR3 is TGTGCCAGCAGCCGCGGGACAGGGGTCGGCCAGCCCCAGCATTTT.

V is TRBV7-3 and J is TRBJ2-3; 9 bases are a match to TRBD2. Germline CDR1 and CDR2: SGHTA and FQGTGA. The J segment lost 1 base and the V segment lost 5 bases, leaving 1 base of the junction unmatched. The CDR3 runs to 14 residues. Here the CDR3 DNA reads TGTGCCAGCAGCCGCGGGGGGGGCACAGATACGCAGTATTTT. It specifies CASSRGGGTDTQYF.

Concerning this clone: An end of the junction differs from the germline gene, which may be a read error. V is TRBV27 and J is TRBJ1-1, with D unclear. CDR3 length: 14 residues. The germline V gene encodes CDR1 MNHEY and CDR2 SMNVEV (reference sequence). This CDR3 reads CASRPGLSNSEAFF. CDR3 coding DNA: TGTGCCAGCCGACCAGGACTGTCGAACAGTGAAGCTTTCTTT.

This clone came up once. The rearrangement links TRBV30 to TRBJ2-1, with 7 bases that match TRBD1. J was trimmed by 3 bases and V by 1 base; bases with no gene match: 3. From germline, CDR1 is GTSNPN and CDR2 SVGIG (reference sequence). The CDR3 is made up of 14 amino acids. CDR3 nucleotides: TGTGCCTGGAGTGAGGGGGCGGTCTACAATGAGCAGTTCTTC. Its translation: CAWSEGAVYNEQFF.

The CDR3 loop reads CASSLWAGSGETQYF. CDR3 sequence (DNA): TGTGCCAGCAGCTTGTGGGCAGGGTCGGGAGAGACCCAGTACTTC. The V gene is TRBV7-9, the J gene TRBJ2-5, with D possibly being TRBD1 (5 bases). Germline V CDR1 and CDR2: SEHNR, FQNEAQ (reference sequence). This CDR3 is built from 15 residues. Trimming removed 3 bases at V and 4 bases at J, with 15 bases between.

The gene calls are TRBV29-1 and TRBJ2-3; D is possibly TRBD2 (6 bases). Per the germline V gene, CDR1 is SQVTM and CDR2 is ANQGSEA. The CDR3 has 16 amino acids. V lost 1 base and J 4 bases, leaving 18 bases between the germline ends. CDR3 residues: CSVEGSGTQEPDTQYF. The CDR3 DNA is TGCAGCGTTGAAGGGTCCGGGACTCAGGAGCCAGATACGCAGTATTTT.